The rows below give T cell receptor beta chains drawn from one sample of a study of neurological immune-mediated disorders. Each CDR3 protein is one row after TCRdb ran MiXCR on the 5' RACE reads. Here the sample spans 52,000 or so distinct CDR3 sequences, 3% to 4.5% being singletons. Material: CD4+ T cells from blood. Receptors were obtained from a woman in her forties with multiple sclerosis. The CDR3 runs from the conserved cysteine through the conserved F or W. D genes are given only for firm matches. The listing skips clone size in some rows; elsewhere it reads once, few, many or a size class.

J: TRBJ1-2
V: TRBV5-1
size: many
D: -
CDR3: CASSQASEGGYTF
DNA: TGCGCCAGCAGCCAAGCGTCCGAGGGTGGCTACACCTTC

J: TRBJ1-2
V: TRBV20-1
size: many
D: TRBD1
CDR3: CSANRGLNYGYTF
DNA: TGCAGTGCTAACAGGGGCTTAAACTATGGCTACACCTTC

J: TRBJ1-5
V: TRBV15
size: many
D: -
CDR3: CATSVRGSQPQHF
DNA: TGTGCCACCAGCGTTCGGGGGTCCCAGCCCCAGCATTTT

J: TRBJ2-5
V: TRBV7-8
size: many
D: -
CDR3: CASSLGFGETQYF
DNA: TGTGCCAGCAGCTTAGGGTTCGGGGAGACCCAGTACTTC

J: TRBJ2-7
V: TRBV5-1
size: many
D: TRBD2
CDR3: CARGGDVQSYEQYF
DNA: TGCGCCAGGGGGGGGGACGTCCAGTCCTACGAGCAGTACTTC

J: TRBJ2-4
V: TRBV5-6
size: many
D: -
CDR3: CASSLPGTLLAKNIQYF
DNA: TGTGCCAGCAGCTTGCCCGGGACTCTTTTAGCCAAAAACATTCAGTACTTC

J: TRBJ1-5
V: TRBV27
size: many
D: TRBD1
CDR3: CASSPHPGGGNQPQHF
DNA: TGTGCCAGCAGTCCCCACCCAGGGGGCGGCAATCAGCCCCAGCATTTT

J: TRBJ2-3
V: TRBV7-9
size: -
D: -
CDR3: CASSLYSGDTQYF
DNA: TGTGCCAGCAGCTTATACTCAGGGGATACGCAGTATTTT

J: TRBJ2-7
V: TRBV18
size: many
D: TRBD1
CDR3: CASSGQGVIEQYF
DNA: TGTGCCAGCTCGGGACAGGGGGTAATTGAGCAGTACTTC

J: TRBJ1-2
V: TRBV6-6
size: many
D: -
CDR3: CASSRGRVYSYGYTF
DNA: TGTGCCAGCAGTAGGGGCAGGGTTTATAGCTATGGCTACACCTTC

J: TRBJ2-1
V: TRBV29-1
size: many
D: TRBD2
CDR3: CSGFLAGGGQFF
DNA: TGCAGCGGATTCCTAGCGGGGGGAGGGCAGTTCTTC

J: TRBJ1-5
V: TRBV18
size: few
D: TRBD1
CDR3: CASSPPTGGLRGAQHF
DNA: TGTGCCAGCTCACCCCCAACAGGGGGCCTCCGGGGAGCCCAGCATTTT

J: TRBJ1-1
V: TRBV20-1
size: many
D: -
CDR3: CSTRLNTEAFF
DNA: TGCAGCACGAGATTAAACACTGAAGCTTTCTTT

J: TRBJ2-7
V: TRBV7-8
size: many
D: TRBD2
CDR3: CASSLARTSGTTYEQYF
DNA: TGTGCCAGCAGCTTAGCGAGGACTAGCGGCACAACCTACGAGCAGTACTTC

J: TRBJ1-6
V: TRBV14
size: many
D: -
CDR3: CASSLTLDSYNNSPLHF
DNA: TGTGCCAGCAGCCTGACCCTCGACAGTTATAATAATTCACCCCTCCACTTT

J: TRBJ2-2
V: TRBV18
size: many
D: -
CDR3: CASSPRDTSNTGELFF
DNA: TGTGCCAGCTCACCACGAGACACATCGAACACCGGGGAGCTGTTTTTT

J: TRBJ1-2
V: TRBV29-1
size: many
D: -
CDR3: CSVVNGGYTF
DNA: TGCAGCGTTGTCAATGGGGGCTACACCTTC

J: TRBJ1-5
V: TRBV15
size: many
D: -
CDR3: CATSIPFRGQPQHF
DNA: TGTGCCACCAGCATTCCTTTCAGAGGTCAGCCCCAGCATTTT